Reported below is one TCR beta chain. Its antigen is as yet unknown. Germline CDR1 reads MNHGY; CDR2 reads SAAAGT. With 7 bases removed from V and 3 bases from J, the gap between germline ends came to 16 bases. The CDR3 runs 14 residues. The data were taken from a study of T cells in localized non-small cell lung cancer. Whole-study findings and limits: Tumor showed lower T cell clonality than uninvolved adjacent lung, where it was highest. It remains possible that heterogeneity exists, since only one tumor region was sequenced.

Profiling relied on immunoSEQ multiplex PCR, and the TCRdb table lists in-frame clones only, not all of them. The table shows a few thousand clones, with roughly a quarter occurring only once. The sequences come from lung tumor tissue, collected before any cancer treatment. The receptor was isolated from a man between 40 and 75 years old with stage I lung adenocarcinoma. The chain recombines TRBV6-8 with TRBJ2-7; D possibly uses TRBD1 or TRBD2 (5 bases each). DNA of the CDR3: TGTGCCAGCACCCAACCTTTTGGGGGCTACGAGCAGTACTTC. This gives the protein CASTQPFGGYEQYF.